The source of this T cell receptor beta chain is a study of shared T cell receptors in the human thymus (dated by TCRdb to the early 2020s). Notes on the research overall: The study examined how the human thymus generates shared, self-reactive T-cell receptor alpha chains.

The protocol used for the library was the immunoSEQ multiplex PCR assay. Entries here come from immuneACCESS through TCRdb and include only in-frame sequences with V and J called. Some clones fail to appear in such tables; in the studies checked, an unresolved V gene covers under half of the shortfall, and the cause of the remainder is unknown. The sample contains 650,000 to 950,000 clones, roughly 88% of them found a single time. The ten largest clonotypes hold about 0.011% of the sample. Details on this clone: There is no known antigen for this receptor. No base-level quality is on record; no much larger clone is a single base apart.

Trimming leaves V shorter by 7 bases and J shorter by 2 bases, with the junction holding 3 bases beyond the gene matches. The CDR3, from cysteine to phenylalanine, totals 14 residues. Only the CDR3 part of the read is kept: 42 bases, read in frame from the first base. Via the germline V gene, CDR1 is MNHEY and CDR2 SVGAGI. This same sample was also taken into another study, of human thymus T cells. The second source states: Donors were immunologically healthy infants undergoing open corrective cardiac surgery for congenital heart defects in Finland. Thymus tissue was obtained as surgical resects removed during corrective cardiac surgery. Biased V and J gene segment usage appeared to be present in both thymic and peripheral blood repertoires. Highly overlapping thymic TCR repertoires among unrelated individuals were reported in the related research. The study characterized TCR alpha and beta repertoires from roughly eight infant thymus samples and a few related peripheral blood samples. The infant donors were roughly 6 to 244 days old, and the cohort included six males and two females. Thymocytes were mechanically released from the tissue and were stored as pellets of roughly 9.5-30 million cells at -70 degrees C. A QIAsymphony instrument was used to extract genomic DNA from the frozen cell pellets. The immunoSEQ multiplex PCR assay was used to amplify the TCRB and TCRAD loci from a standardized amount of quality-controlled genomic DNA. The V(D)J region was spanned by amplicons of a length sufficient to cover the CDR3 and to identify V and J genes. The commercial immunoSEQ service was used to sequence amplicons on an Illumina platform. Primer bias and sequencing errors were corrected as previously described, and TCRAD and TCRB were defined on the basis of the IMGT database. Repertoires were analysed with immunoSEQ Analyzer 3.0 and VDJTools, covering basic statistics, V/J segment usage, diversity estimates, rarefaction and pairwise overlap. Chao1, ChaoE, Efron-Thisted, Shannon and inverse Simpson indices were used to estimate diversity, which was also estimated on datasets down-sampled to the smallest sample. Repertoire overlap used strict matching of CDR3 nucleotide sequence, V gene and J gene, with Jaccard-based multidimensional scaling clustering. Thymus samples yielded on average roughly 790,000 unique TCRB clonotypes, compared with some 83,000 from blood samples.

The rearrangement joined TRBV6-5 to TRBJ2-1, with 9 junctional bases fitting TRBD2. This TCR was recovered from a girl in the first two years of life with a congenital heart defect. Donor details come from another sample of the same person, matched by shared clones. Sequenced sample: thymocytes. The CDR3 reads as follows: CASKKRGAYNEQFF. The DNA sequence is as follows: TGTGCCAGCAAAAAGCGGGGGGCCTACAATGAGCAGTTCTTC.